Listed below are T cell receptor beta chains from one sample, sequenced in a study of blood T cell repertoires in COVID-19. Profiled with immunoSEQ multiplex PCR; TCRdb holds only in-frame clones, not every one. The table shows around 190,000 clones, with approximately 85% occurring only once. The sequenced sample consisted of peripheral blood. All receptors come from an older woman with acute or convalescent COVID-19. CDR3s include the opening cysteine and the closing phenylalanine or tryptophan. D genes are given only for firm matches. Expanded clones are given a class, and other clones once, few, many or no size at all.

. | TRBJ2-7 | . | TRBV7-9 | CASSLMPDEQYF | TGTGCCAGCAGCTTAATGCCAGACGAGCAGTACTTC
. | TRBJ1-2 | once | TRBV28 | CASSFNTNYGYTF | TGTGCCAGCAGTTTCAACACCAACTATGGCTACACCTTC
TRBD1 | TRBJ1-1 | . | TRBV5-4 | CASGLTGSWTEAFF | TGTGCCAGCGGATTGACAGGGAGTTGGACTGAAGCTTTCTTT
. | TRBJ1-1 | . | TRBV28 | CASSLLQGSTEAFF | TGTGCCAGCAGTTTATTACAGGGCTCGACTGAAGCTTTCTTT
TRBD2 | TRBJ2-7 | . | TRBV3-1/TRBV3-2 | CASSRGTSGSSSYEQYF | TGTGCCAGCAGCCGAGGGACTAGCGGGTCAAGCTCCTACGAGCAGTACTTC
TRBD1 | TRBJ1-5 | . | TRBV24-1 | CATSDFSAGDRDQPQHF | TGTGCCACCAGTGATTTCAGTGCGGGGGACAGGGATCAGCCCCAGCATTTT
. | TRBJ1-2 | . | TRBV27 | CASRGGTVNYGYTF | TGTGCCAGCAGGGGAGGGACTGTTAACTATGGCTACACCTTC
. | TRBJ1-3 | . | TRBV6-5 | CASRLPGTGNTIYF | TGTGCCAGCAGACTCCCAGGCACTGGAAACACCATATATTTT
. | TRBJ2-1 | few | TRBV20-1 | CSASGSGTYNEQFF | TGCAGTGCTAGTGGTTCGGGGACCTACAATGAGCAGTTCTTC
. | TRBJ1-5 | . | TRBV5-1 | CASSLEGRREQPQHF | TGCGCCAGCAGCTTGGAGGGCCGTCGGGAACAGCCCCAGCATTTT
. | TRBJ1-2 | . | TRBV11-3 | CASSLGQGRTGYTF | TGTGCCAGCAGCTTGGGTCAGGGGAGAACGGGCTACACCTTC
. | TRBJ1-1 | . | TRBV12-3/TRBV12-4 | CASSLHVNTEAFF | TGTGCCAGCAGTTTACATGTGAACACTGAAGCTTTCTTT
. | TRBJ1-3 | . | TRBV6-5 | CASTPNRVSGNTIYF | TGTGCCAGCACCCCAAACAGGGTTTCTGGAAACACCATATATTTT
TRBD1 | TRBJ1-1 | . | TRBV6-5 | CASRRQGAEAFF | TGTGCCAGCAGGAGACAGGGGGCGGAAGCTTTCTTT
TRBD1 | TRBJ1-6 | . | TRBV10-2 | CASSERGTGRSYNSPLHF | TGCGCCAGCAGTGAAAGGGGGACAGGCCGATCCTATAATTCACCCCTCCACTTT
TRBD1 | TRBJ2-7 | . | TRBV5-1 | CASSWMTGVSYEQYF | TGCGCCAGCAGCTGGATGACAGGGGTTTCCTACGAGCAGTACTTC
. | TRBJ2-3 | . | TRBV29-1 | CSVARESSTDTQYF | TGCAGCGTTGCCAGGGAATCGAGCACAGATACGCAGTATTTT
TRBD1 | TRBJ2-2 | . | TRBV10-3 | CAISEEDRDTGELFF | TGTGCCATCAGTGAGGAGGACAGGGACACCGGGGAGCTGTTTTTT
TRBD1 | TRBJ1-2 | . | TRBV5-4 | CASSMGQGAGTSYGYTF | TGTGCCAGCAGCATGGGACAGGGCGCGGGGACTAGCTATGGCTACACCTTC
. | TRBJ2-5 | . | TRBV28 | CASGSPRQEAQYF | TGTGCCAGCGGCTCACCACGCCAAGAGGCCCAGTACTTC
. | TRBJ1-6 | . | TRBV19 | CASSIGESPNSPLHF | TGTGCCAGTAGTATAGGGGAGTCGCCAAATTCACCCCTCCACTTT
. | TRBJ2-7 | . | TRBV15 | CATSRGGTKSHYEQYF | TGTGCCACCAGCAGAGGCGGGACGAAGTCGCACTACGAGCAGTACTTC
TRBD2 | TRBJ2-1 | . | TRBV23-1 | CASSHPETSGGQYNEQFF | TGCGCCAGCAGTCATCCCGAGACTAGCGGGGGGCAATACAATGAGCAGTTCTTC
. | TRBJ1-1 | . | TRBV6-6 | CASKKGQGGTEAFF | TGTGCCAGCAAAAAGGGTCAGGGTGGGACTGAAGCTTTCTTT
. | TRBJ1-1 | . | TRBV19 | CASLEEKNTEAFF | TGTGCCAGCCTCGAGGAGAAGAACACTGAAGCTTTCTTT
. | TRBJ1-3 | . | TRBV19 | CASMDGIVSGNTIYF | TGTGCCAGCATGGACGGGATCGTCTCTGGAAACACCATATATTTT
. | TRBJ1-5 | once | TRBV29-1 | CSVLVNQPQHF | TGCAGCGTTCTCGTCAATCAGCCCCAGCATTTT
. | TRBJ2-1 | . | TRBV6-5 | CASSYSDTTNEQFF | TGTGCCAGCAGTTACTCGGACACCACCAATGAGCAGTTCTTC
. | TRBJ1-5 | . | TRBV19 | CASNDRDNQPQHF | TGTGCCAGCAATGACAGAGATAATCAGCCCCAGCATTTT
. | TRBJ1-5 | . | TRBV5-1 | CASSPGLGDNQPQHF | TGCGCCAGCAGCCCGGGACTGGGGGACAATCAGCCCCAGCATTTT
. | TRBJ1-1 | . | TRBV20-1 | CSAKGVTEAFF | TGCAGTGCTAAAGGGGTTACTGAAGCTTTCTTT
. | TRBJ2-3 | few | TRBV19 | CASRVSDRFSTDTQYF | TGTGCCAGTAGAGTCTCGGACAGATTCAGCACAGATACGCAGTATTTT
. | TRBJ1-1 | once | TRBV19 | CASSVGGVPEAFF | TGTGCCAGTAGCGTGGGAGGGGTACCTGAAGCTTTCTTT
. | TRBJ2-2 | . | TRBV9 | CASSVRVGGELFF | TGTGCCAGCAGCGTCAGGGTTGGCGGGGAGCTGTTTTTT
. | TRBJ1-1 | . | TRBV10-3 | CAITGAPGTEAFF | TGTGCCATCACTGGGGCCCCGGGCACTGAAGCTTTCTTT
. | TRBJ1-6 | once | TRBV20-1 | CSASPGNSPLHF | TGCAGTGCTAGTCCCGGGAATTCACCCCTCCACTTT
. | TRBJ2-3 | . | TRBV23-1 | CASSPGISSTDTQYF | TGCGCCAGCAGCCCCGGGATCTCCTCCACAGATACGCAGTATTTT
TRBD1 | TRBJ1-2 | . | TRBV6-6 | CASSDRVGYYGYTF | TGTGCCAGCAGTGACAGGGTGGGATACTATGGCTACACCTTC
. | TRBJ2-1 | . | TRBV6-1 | CASSERELGEQFF | TGTGCCAGCAGTGAAAGGGAGCTCGGTGAGCAGTTCTTC
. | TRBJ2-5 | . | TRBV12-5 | CASRNAGAETQYF | TGTGCTAGTAGGAACGCAGGGGCAGAGACCCAGTACTTC
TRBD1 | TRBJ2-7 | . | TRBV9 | CASSPRQGLGEQYF | TGTGCCAGCAGCCCGAGACAGGGTCTGGGCGAGCAGTACTTC
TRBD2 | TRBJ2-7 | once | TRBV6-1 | CASSESSGNEQYF | TGTGCCAGCAGTGAATCTAGCGGGAACGAGCAGTACTTC
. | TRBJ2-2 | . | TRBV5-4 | CASSLGETRSTGELFF | TGTGCCAGCAGCTTGGGAGAGACTAGAAGCACCGGGGAGCTGTTTTTT
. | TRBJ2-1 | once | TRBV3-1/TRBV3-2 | CASSGAGHYNEQFF | TGTGCCAGCAGCGGGGCAGGACACTACAATGAGCAGTTCTTC
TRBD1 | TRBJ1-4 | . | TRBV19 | CASSIPAGTGLEKLFF | TGTGCCAGTAGTATCCCTGCCGGGACAGGGTTAGAAAAACTGTTTTTT
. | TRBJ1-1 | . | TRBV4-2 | CASSQDLRQTFPNTEAFF | TGTGCCAGCAGCCAAGACCTGAGGCAGACGTTCCCGAACACTGAAGCTTTCTTT
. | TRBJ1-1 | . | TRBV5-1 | CASSLGPLGDTEAFF | TGCGCCAGCAGCTTGGGCCCCCTTGGAGACACTGAAGCTTTCTTT
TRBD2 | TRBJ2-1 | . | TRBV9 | CASSALGSGRAGQFF | TGTGCCAGCAGCGCCCTGGGAAGCGGGAGGGCCGGACAGTTCTTC
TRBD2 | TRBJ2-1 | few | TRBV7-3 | CASSATSGRASEQFF | TGTGCCAGCAGCGCCACTAGCGGGAGGGCCAGTGAGCAGTTCTTC
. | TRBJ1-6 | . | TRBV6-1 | CASSEGQGKAWSPLHF | TGTGCCAGCAGTGAAGGGCAGGGTAAAGCATGGTCACCCCTCCACTTT
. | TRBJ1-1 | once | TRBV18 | CASSPPGNTEAFF | TGTGCCAGCTCACCCCCAGGGAACACTGAAGCTTTCTTT
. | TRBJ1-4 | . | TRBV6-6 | CASSTAGAKEKLFF | TGTGCCAGCAGTACAGCAGGGGCTAAGGAAAAACTGTTTTTT
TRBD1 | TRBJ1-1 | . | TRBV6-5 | CASSYRDRLNTEAFF | TGTGCCAGCAGTTACCGGGACAGATTGAACACTGAAGCTTTCTTT
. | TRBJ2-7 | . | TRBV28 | CASSLLAGEQYF | TGTGCCAGCAGTTTACTGGCAGGCGAGCAGTACTTC
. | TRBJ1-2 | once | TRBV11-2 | CASSSGIFYGYTF | TGTGCCAGCAGCTCCGGGATTTTCTATGGCTACACCTTC
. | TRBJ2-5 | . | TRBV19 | CASTTGRLGVETQYF | TGTGCCAGTACGACCGGGCGTCTCGGGGTAGAGACCCAGTACTTC
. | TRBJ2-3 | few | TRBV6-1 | CASSEVSVVTDTQYF | TGTGCCAGCAGTGAAGTAAGCGTAGTTACAGATACGCAGTATTTT
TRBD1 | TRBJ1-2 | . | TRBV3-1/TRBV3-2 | CASSQVRTGGDYGYTF | TGTGCCAGCAGCCAAGTCAGGACAGGGGGCGACTATGGCTACACCTTC
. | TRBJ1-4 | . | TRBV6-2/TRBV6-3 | CASSYTTERTNEKLFF | TGTGCCAGCAGTTACACAACAGAACGAACTAATGAAAAACTGTTTTTT
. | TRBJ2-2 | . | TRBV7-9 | CASSPQGRQSGELFF | TGTGCCAGCAGCCCACAGGGCCGACAATCCGGGGAGCTGTTTTTT